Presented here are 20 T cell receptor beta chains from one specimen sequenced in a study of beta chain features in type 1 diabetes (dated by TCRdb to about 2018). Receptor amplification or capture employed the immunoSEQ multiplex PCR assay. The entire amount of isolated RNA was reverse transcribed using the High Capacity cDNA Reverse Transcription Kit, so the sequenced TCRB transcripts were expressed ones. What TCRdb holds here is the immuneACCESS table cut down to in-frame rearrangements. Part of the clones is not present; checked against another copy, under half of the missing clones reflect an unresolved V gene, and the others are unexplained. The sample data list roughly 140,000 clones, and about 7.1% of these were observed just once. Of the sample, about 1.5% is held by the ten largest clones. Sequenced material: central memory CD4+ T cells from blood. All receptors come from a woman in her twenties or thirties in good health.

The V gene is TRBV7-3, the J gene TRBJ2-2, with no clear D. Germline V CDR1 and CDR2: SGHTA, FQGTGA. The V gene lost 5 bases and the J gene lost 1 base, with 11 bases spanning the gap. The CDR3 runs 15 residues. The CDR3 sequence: CASSLDFRNTGELFF. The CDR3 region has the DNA TGTGCCAGCAGCCTAGACTTCCGGAACACCGGGGAGCTGTTTTTT.

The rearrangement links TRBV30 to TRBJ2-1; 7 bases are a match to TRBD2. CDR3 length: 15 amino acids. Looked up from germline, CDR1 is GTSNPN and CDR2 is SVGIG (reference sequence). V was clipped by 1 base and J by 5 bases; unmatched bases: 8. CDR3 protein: CAWSEGQGGHNEQFF. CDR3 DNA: TGTGCCTGGAGTGAGGGCCAGGGAGGGCACAATGAGCAGTTCTTC.

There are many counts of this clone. CDR3 loop: CASSPRTSGSSTPLYNEQFF. Written as DNA, the CDR3 is TGCGCCAGCAGCCCCCGGACTAGCGGGAGTTCAACCCCCCTCTACAATGAGCAGTTCTTC. This sequence joins TRBV4-1 and TRBJ2-1, with 13 nucleotides matching TRBD2. V was clipped by 4 bases and J by 3 bases; unmatched bases: 15. CDR1 and CDR2 (germline): MGHRA, YSYEKL. The CDR3 consists of 20 residues.

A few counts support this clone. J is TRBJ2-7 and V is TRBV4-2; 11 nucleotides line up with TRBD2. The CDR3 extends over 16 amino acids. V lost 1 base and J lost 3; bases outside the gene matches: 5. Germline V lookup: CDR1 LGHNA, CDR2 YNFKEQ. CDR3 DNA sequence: TGTGCCAGCAGCCAAGCGGCGGGACTAGCGGACTACGAGCAGTACTTC. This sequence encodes CASSQAAGLADYEQYF.

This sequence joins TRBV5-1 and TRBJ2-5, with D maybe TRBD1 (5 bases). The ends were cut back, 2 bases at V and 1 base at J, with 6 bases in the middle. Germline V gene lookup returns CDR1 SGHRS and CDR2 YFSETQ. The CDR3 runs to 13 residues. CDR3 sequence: CASSFQGQETQYF. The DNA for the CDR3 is TGCGCCAGCAGCTTTCAGGGCCAAGAGACCCAGTACTTC.

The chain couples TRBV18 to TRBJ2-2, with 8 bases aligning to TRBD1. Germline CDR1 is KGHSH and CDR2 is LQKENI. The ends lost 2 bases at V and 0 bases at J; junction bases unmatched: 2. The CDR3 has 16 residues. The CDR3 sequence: CASSPWGQANTGELFF. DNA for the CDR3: TGTGCCAGCTCACCATGGGGACAGGCGAACACCGGGGAGCTGTTTTTT.

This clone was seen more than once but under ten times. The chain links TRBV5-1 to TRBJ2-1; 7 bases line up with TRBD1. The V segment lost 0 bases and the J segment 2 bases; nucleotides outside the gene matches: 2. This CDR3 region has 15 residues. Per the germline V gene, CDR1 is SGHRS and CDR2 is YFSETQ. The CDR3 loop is CASSLEGTAYNEQFF. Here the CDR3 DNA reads TGCGCCAGCAGCTTGGAGGGGACAGCCTACAATGAGCAGTTCTTC.

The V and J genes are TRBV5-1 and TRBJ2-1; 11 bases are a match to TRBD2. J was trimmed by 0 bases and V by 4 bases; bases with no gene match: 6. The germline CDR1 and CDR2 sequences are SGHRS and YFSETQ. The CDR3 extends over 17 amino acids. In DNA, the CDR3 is TGCGCCAGCAGCACTTCTAGCGGGAGGACCTCCTACAATGAGCAGTTCTTC. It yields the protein CASSTSSGRTSYNEQFF.

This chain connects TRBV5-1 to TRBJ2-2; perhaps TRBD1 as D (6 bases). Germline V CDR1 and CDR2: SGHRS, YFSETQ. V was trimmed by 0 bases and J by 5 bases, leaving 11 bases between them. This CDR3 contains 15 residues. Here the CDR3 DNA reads TGCGCCAGCAGCTTGGCCGAACAGGGAACCGGGGAGCTGTTTTTT. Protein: CASSLAEQGTGELFF.

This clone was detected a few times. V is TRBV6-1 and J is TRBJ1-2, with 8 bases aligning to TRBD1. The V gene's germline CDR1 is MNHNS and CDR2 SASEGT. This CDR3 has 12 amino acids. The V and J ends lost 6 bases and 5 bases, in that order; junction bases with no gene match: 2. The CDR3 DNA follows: TGTGCCAGCAGCGGACAGGGTTATGGCTACACCTTC. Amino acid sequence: CASSGQGYGYTF.

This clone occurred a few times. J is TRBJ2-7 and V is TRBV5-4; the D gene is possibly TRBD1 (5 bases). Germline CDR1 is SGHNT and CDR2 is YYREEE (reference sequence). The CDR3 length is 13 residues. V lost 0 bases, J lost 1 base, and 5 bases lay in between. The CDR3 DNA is TGTGCCAGCAGCTTGGCAGGGTCCTACGAGCAGTACTTC. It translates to CASSLAGSYEQYF.

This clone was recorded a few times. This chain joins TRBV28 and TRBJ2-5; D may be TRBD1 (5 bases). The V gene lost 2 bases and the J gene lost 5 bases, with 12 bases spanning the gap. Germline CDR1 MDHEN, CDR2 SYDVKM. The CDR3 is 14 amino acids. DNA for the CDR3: TGTGCCAGCAGTTTAAGGGGCAGCATCGAGACCCAGTACTTC. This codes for CASSLRGSIETQYF.

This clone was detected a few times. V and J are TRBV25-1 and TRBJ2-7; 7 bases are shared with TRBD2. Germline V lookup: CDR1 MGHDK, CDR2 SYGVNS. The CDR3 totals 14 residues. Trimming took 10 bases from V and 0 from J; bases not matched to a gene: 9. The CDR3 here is CATGVSGGSYEQYF. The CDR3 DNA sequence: TGTGCCACCGGTGTTTCGGGAGGCTCCTACGAGCAGTACTTC.

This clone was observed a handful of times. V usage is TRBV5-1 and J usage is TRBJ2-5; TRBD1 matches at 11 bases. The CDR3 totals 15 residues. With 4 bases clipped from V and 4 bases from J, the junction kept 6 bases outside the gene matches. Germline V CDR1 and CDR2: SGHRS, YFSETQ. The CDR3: CASSTGQGARETQYF. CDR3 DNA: TGCGCCAGCAGCACTGGACAGGGGGCGAGAGAGACCCAGTACTTC.

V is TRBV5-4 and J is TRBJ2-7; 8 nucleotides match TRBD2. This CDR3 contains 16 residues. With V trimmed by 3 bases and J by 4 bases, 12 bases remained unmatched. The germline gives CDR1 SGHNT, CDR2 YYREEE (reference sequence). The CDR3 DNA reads TGTGCCAGCAGCTCCCGGGGGGGCGGAGGCCTGTACGAGCAGTACTTC. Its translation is CASSSRGGGGLYEQYF.

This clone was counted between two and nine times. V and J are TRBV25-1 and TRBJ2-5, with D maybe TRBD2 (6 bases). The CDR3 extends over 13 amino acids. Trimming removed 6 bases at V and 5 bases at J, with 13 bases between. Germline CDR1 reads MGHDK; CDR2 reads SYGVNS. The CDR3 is CASRASGVETQYF. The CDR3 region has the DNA TGTGCCAGCAGGGCGTCGGGGGTGGAGACCCAGTACTTC.

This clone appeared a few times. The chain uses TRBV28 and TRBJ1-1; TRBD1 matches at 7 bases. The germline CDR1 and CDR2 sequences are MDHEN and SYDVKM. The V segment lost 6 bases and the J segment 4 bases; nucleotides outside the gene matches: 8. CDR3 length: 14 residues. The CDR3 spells CASSLTGTATEAFF. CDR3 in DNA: TGTGCCAGCAGCCTTACCGGGACAGCCACTGAAGCTTTCTTT.

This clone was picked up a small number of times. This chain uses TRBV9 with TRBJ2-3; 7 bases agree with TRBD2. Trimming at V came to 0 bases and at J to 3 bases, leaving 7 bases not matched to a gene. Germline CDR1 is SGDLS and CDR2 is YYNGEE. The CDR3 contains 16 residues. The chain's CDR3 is CASSVGAGAGTDTQYF. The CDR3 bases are TGTGCCAGCAGCGTAGGGGCGGGAGCGGGGACAGATACGCAGTATTTT.

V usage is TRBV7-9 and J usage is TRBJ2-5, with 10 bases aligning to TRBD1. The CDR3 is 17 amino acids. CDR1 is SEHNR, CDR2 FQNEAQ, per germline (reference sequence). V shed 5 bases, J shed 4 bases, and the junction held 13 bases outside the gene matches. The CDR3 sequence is CASSPRRTGGWGETQYF. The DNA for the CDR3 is TGTGCCAGCAGCCCGAGACGGACAGGGGGATGGGGAGAGACCCAGTACTTC.

DNA of the CDR3: TGTGCCACCAGCAGAGGCGCCAAGGGCAGGGAGGATGGCTACACCTTC. This codes for CATSRGAKGREDGYTF. The chain uses TRBV15 and TRBJ1-2, with a possible D match to TRBD1 (5 bases). The germline V and J ends were trimmed by 1 base and 6 bases, with 18 bases remaining between them. This CDR3 has 16 amino acids. Germline V gene data show CDR1 as LNHNV and CDR2 as YYDKDF (reference sequence).